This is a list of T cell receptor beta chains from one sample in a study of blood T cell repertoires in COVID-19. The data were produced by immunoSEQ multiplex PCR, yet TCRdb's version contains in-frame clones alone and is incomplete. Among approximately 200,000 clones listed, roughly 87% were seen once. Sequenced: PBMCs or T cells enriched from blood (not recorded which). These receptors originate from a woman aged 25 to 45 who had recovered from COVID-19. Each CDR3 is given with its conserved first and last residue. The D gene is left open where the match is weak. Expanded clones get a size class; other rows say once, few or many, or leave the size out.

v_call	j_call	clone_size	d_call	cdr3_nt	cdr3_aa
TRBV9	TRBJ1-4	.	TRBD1	TGTGCCAGCAGCCCGCAGGACAGGGGGGAAAAACTGTTTTTT	CASSPQDRGEKLFF
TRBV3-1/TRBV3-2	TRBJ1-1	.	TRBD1	TGTGCCAGCAGCCATTCGACAGGGGGGACTGAAGCTTTCTTT	CASSHSTGGTEAFF
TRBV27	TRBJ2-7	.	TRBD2	TGTGCCAGCAGTTTCCGGAGCGGGGGACGGGAGCAGTACTTC	CASSFRSGGREQYF
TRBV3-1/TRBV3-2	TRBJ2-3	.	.	TGTGCCAGCAGCCAACAGACTAGCACAGATACGCAGTATTTT	CASSQQTSTDTQYF
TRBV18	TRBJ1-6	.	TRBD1	TGTGCCAGCTCCCTGGACAGGGGCAAGGAATCACCCCTCCACTTT	CASSLDRGKESPLHF
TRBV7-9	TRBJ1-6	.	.	TGTGCCAGCAGCTTAGCGCAAGGCAGGGAGGGCTCACCCCTCCACTTT	CASSLAQGREGSPLHF
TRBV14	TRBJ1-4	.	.	TGTGCCAGCAGCCATAGGGGCGGCAATGAAAAACTGTTTTTT	CASSHRGGNEKLFF
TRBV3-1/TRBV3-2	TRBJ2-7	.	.	TGTGCCAGCAGCCCCGGACGGGGTCGCACCTACGAGCAGTACTTC	CASSPGRGRTYEQYF
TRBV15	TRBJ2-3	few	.	TGTGCCACCAGCACCGGGATAGCACCCGCTACGCAGTATTTT	CATSTGIAPATQYF
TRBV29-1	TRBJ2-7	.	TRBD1	TGCAGCGTTGAAGCGAGATCAGGGGGCGCAGTCTACGAGCAGTACTTC	CSVEARSGGAVYEQYF
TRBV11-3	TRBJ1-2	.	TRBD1	TGTGCCAGCAGCCCACGGACAGGGGGACGGTATGGCTACACCTTC	CASSPRTGGRYGYTF
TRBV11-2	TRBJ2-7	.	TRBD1	TGTGCCAGCAGCTTAGAGCAGGGGGTAAGGAACGAGCAGTACTTC	CASSLEQGVRNEQYF
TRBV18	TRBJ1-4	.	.	TGTGCCAGCTCAAGGACTGCAACTAATGAAAAACTGTTTTTT	CASSRTATNEKLFF
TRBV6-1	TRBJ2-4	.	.	TGTGCCAGCAGTGAATCGAGGAACATTCAGTACTTC	CASSESRNIQYF
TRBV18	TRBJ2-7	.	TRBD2	TGTGCCAGCTCACTCGGGGGGAACTACGAGCAGTACTTC	CASSLGGNYEQYF
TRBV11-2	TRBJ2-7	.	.	TGTGCCAGCAGCTTAGAGGACACAGTTTGGGGTGCCGAGCAGTACTTC	CASSLEDTVWGAEQYF
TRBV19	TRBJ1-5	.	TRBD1	TGTGCCAGTAGTACACCGGGACAGGGTTCCGTCAATCAGCCCCAGCATTTT	CASSTPGQGSVNQPQHF
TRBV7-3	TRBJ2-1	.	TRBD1	TGTGCCAGCAGCTTAACACACACAGGGGGCAGGAGGGAGCAGTTCTTC	CASSLTHTGGRREQFF
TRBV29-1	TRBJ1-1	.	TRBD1	TGCAGCGTTGCCCGGGACAGGGCCACTGAAGCTTTCTTT	CSVARDRATEAFF
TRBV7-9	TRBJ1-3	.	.	TGTGCCAGCAGCCTGGAGATGAACACCATATATTTT	CASSLEMNTIYF
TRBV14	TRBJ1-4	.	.	TGTGCCAGCAGCCAATCCAGGGAAAAACTGTTTTTT	CASSQSREKLFF
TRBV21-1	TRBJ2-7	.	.	TGTGCCAGCACCCACAGGGGTTTTCACTACGAGCAGTACTTC	CASTHRGFHYEQYF
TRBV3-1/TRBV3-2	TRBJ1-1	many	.	TGTGCCAGCAGCCAAGCTATGGACACAGATCCTTTCTTT	CASSQAMDTDPFF
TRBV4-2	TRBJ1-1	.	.	TGTGCCAGCAGCCAAGATGAGGGGGATCGGACTGAAGCTTTCTTT	CASSQDEGDRTEAFF